This T cell receptor (beta chain) comes out of a study of monozygotic twins with inflammatory bowel disease. Findings of the study overall: IBD-affected twins scored below their healthy co-twins in TCRbeta diversity (inverse Simpson).

CDR3 length: 17 residues. Germline CDR1 is LGHDT and CDR2 is YNNKEL (reference sequence). Donors gave about 2.5 ml of blood apiece. In eight separate reactions per sample, cDNA was generated. The template switching step added UMIs that contained a 6-nucleotide sample barcode. TCRdb re-called the 5' RACE reads, yielding one record per CDR3 amino acid sequence without DNA. Its clone listing holds roughly 100,000 distinct CDR3 sequences. With regard to this clonotype: Its specificity is not known.

This TCR came from a human donor with ulcerative colitis or Crohn's disease, or a healthy co-twin of an affected twin (not recorded which). The sample comprised blood. The chain uses TRBV3-1 and TRBJ2-1; TCRdb returns TRBD2, unconfirmable since there is no DNA. CDR3 in amino acids: CASSPTSGRGSWNEQFF.